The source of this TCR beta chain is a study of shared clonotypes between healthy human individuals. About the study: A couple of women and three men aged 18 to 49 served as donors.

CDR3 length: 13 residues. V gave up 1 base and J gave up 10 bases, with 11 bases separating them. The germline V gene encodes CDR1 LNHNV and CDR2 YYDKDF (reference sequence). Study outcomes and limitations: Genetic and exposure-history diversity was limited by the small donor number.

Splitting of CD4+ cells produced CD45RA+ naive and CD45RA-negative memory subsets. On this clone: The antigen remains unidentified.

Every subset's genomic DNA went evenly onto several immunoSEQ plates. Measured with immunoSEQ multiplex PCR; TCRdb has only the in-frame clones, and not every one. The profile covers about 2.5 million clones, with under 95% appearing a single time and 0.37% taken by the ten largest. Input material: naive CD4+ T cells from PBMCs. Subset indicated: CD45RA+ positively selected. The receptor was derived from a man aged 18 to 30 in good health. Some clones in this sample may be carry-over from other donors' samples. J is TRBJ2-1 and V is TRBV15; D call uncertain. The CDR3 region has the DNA TGTGCCACCAGCAGAGTGTGGGGATCCGAGCAGTTCTTC. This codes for CATSRVWGSEQFF.